Included here is one TCR beta chain sequence, with context. This specimen belongs to a study of shared clonotypes between healthy human individuals. The CDR3 spans 15 residues. V shed 6 bases and J 2 bases; nucleotides not matched to a gene: 8. CDR1 is MNHEY, CDR2 SVGAGI, per germline. CD45RO-negative, CCR7-selected cells formed the naive CD8 fraction, which excluded terminally differentiated effector memory CD45RA+ cells. There were no recent acute infections or vaccinations among the donors, who were healthy HIV-negative adults. Measured with immunoSEQ multiplex PCR; TCRdb has only the in-frame clones, and not every one. The profile covers hundreds of thousands of clones, with approximately 96% appearing a single time and 0.11% taken by the ten largest.

The rearrangement joins TRBV6-5 to TRBJ1-2; TRBD1 matches 8 bases. The source is a woman in her thirties in good health. Source material: naive CD8+ T cells sorted from blood. The CDR3 DNA reads as TGTGCCAGCAGCCCTTGGGACAGGAACAACTATGGCTACACCTTC. It codes for CASSPWDRNNYGYTF.